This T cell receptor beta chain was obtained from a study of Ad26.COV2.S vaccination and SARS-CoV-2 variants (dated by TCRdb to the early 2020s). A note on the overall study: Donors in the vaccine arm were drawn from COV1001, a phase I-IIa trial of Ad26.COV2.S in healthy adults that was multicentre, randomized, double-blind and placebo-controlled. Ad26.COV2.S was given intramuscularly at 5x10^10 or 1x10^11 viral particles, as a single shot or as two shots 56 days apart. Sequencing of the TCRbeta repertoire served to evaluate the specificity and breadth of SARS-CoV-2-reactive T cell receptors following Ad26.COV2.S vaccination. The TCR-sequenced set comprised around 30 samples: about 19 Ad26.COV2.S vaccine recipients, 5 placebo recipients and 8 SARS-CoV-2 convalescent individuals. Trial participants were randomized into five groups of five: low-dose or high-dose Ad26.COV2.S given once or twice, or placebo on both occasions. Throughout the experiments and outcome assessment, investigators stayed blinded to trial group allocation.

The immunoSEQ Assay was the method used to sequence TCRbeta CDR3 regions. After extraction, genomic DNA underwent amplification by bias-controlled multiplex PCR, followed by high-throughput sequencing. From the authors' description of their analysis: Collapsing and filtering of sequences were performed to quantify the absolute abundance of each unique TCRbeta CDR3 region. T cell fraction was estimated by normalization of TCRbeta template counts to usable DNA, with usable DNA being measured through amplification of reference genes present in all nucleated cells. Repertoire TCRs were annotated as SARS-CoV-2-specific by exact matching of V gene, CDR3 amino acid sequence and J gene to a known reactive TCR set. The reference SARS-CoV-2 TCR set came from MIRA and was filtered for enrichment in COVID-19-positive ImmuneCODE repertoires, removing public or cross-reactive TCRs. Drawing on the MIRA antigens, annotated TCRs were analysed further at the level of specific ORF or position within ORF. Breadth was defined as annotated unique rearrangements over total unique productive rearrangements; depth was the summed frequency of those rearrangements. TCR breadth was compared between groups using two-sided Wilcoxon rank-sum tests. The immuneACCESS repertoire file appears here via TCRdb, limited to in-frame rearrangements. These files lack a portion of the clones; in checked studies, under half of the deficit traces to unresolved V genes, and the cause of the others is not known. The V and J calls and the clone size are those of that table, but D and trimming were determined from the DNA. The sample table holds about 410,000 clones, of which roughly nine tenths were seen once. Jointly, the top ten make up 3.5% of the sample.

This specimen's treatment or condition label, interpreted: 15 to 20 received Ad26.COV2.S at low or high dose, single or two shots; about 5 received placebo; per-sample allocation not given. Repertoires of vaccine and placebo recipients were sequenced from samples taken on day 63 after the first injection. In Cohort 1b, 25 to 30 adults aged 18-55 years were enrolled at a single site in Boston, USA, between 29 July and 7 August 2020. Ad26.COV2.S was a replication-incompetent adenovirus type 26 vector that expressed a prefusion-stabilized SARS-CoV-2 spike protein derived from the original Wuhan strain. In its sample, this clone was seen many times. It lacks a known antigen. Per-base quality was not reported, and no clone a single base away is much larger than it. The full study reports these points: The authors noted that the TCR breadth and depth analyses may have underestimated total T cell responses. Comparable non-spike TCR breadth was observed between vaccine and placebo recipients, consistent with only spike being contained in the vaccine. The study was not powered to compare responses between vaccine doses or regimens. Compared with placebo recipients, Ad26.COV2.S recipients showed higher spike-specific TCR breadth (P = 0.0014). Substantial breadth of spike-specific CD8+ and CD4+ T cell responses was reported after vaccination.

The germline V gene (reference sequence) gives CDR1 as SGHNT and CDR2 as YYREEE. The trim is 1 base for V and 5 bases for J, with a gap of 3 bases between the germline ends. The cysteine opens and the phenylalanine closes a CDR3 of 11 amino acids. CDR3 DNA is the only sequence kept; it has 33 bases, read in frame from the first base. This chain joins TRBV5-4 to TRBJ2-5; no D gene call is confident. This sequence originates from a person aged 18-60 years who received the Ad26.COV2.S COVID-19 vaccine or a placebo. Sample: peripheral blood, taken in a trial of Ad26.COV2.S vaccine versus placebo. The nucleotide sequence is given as TGTGCCAGCAGCTTGAAGGAGACCCAGTACTTC. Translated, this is CASSLKETQYF.